The rows below give T cell receptor beta chains drawn from one sample of a study of identical twins. TCRdb used MiXCR to reprocess the 5' RACE reads, holding one entry per CDR3 protein. This sample carries around 340,000 distinct CDR3 sequences, about 9% of them seen once, and the ten largest clones take 8% to 10%. The sequenced material came from naive T cells sorted from blood. Receptors were obtained from a woman between 45 and 65 years old in good health. The CDR3 runs from the conserved cysteine through the conserved F or W.

TRBJ2-1,TRBV6-2/TRBV6-3,CASSYDLGEIDEQFF
TRBJ2-7,TRBV6-5,CASSRRGFSYEQYF
TRBJ1-6,TRBV4-1,CASSRLTEYSPLHF
TRBJ2-1,TRBV6-6,CASSAKTGPDEQFF
TRBJ2-7,TRBV20-1,CSAASRAGLFGEQYF
TRBJ2-1,TRBV7-9,CASSLSAVGTNEQFF
TRBJ1-5,TRBV15,CATRVTGREPQHF
TRBJ1-6,TRBV4-2,CASSQDQGSDSPLHF
TRBJ2-4,TRBV7-9,CASSLGLGQGRENIQYF
TRBJ2-1,TRBV11-3,CASSPFSGTFYNEQFF
TRBJ2-2,TRBV7-9,CASRGSDTGELFF
TRBJ2-7,TRBV9,CASSVGDGPYEQYF
TRBJ2-7,TRBV15,CATSREGGGDEQYF
TRBJ2-3,TRBV27,CASSLNEGARVGTQYF
TRBJ2-7,TRBV5-1,CASSLEAGLAGGLYF
TRBJ2-3,TRBV11-2,CASSFSGRAQYF
TRBJ2-1,TRBV11-3,CASSLAGNYNEQFF
TRBJ2-1,TRBV30,CAWRLAGVVGEQFF
TRBJ2-4,TRBV6-1,CASSYGLKNIQYF
TRBJ1-2,TRBV6-5,CASSRRGRGIYGYTF
TRBJ2-3,TRBV20-1,CSARFTSGRLINTDTQYF
TRBJ2-5,TRBV7-9,CASSPPGMGSGETQYF
TRBJ2-1,TRBV12-3/TRBV12-4,CASRLGPGEQFF
TRBJ1-5,TRBV4-1,CASSQDRNGQPQHF
TRBJ1-1,TRBV19,CASTETGNLNTEAFF
TRBJ2-3,TRBV29-1,CSVGGGIPDTQYF
TRBJ1-2,TRBV29-1,CSVEYLYGYTF
TRBJ1-3,TRBV2,CASSAALLGSNTIYF
TRBJ2-1,TRBV27,CASSLRQQSYNEQFF
TRBJ2-3,TRBV14,CASSQTSASTDTQYF
TRBJ2-1,TRBV12-3/TRBV12-4,CASSYGLAGTYNEQFF
TRBJ2-1,TRBV20-1,CSASAIGTSGVKSWNEQFF
TRBJ2-5,TRBV6-6,CASSYSKAGFGETQYF
TRBJ2-7,TRBV12-3/TRBV12-4,CASSPGLAGKGEQYF
TRBJ2-6,TRBV9,CASSVGAGANVLTF
TRBJ2-7,TRBV10-3,CAISESMGAGADEQYF
TRBJ2-3,TRBV10-3,CAISELLQGGPDTQYF
TRBJ2-5,TRBV15,CATSRVVRDSEETQYF
TRBJ2-3,TRBV10-3,CAIIAGDTQYF
TRBJ2-3,TRBV20-1,CSAISGTSTDTQYF
TRBJ2-5,TRBV5-1,CASSLGVETQYF
TRBJ1-2,TRBV12-3/TRBV12-4,CAKSQGMGNYGYTF
TRBJ2-2,TRBV27,CASLSSGNTGELFF
TRBJ1-6,TRBV5-6,CASSFGTAASSYNSPLHF
TRBJ2-7,TRBV20-1,CSARDRRAGAVEQYF
TRBJ2-1,TRBV28,CASRRSGGRAGEQFF
TRBJ1-3,TRBV5-6,CASSPVFASGNTIYF
TRBJ2-7,TRBV3-1,CASSQGGRRFAYSYEQYF
TRBJ2-5,TRBV13,CASSLAWDRNQETQYF
TRBJ2-2,TRBV14,CASSPYLAGGNTGELFF
TRBJ2-1,TRBV10-3,CAIQGESYNEQFF